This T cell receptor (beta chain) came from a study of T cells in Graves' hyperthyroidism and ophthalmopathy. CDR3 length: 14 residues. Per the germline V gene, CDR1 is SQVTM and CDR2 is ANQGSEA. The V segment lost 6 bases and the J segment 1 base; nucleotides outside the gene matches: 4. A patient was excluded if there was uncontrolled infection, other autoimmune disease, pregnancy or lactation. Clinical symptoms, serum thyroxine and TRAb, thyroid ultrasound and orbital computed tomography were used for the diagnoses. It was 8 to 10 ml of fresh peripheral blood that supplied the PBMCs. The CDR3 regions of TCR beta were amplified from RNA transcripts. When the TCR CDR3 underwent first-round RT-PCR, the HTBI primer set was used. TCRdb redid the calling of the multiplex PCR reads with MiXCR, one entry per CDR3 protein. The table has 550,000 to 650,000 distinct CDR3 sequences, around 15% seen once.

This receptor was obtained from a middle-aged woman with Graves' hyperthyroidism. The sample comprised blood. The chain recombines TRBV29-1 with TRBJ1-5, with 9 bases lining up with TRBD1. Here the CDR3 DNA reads TGCAGCGTAGATACAGGGGGCAGCAATCAGCCCCAGCATTTT. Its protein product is CSVDTGGSNQPQHF.